Each of the 29 T cell receptor beta chains below was sequenced from the same sample in a study of Ad26.COV2.S vaccination and SARS-CoV-2 variants. Libraries were prepared by immunoSEQ multiplex PCR; TCRdb keeps only in-frame clonotypes and omits some of them. The profile shows over 400,000 clones, around 92% of them singletons. Treatment described: approximately 18 received Ad26.COV2.S at low or high dose, single or two shots; about five received placebo; per-sample allocation not given. After the first vaccine or placebo injection, samples were drawn on day 63. This specimen consisted of peripheral blood, obtained in a trial of Ad26.COV2.S vaccine versus placebo. These TCRs come from a person aged 18-60 years who received the Ad26.COV2.S COVID-19 vaccine or a placebo.

DNA of the CDR3: TGTGCCATCAGTGAGGTCGGACAGGGGTGGTACAATGAGCAGTTCTTC. Its protein product is CAISEVGQGWYNEQFF. The chain is built from TRBV10-3 and TRBJ2-1; 9 bases are a match to TRBD1. The CDR3 covers 16 residues. CDR1 is ENHRY and CDR2 is SYGVKD in the germline V gene. The J segment lost 4 bases and the V segment lost 2 bases, leaving 6 bases of the junction unmatched.

The gene calls are TRBV10-3 and TRBJ2-1; 10 nucleotides line up with TRBD1. The V gene's germline CDR1 is ENHRY and CDR2 SYGVKD. There are 17 residues in the CDR3. J lost 9 bases, V lost 2 bases, and 13 bases had no gene match. The DNA for the CDR3 is TGTGCCATCAGTGAGCAAAACCGGGACAGGGGAAAGGGTGAGCAGTTCTTC. Translation gives CAISEQNRDRGKGEQFF.

The rearrangement joins TRBV6-5 to TRBJ2-5, with unresolved D. The V gene lost 5 bases and the J gene lost 7 bases, with 8 bases spanning the gap. Germline CDR1 is MNHEY and CDR2 is SVGAGI. This CDR3 comprises 11 residues. The DNA for the CDR3 is TGTGCCAGCAGTCCACTGGGGACCCAGTACTTC. It codes for CASSPLGTQYF.

This clone showed up many times. The V gene is TRBV4-3, the J gene TRBJ2-1, with a tentative D call TRBD2 (5 bases). In germline, CDR1 is LGHNA, CDR2 YSLEER. V was shortened by 3 bases and J by 3 bases, with 12 bases between the two germline ends. The CDR3 is 15 residues long. CDR3 region: CASSHRPGDYNEQFF. The CDR3 bases are TGCGCCAGCAGCCATAGGCCCGGGGACTACAATGAGCAGTTCTTC.

V and J are TRBV7-2 and TRBJ2-7; possibly TRBD1 for D (6 bases). The ends were cut back, 1 base at V and 1 base at J, with 11 bases in the middle. Germline V gives CDR1 SGHTA, CDR2 FQGNSA. The CDR3 loop spans 15 amino acids. CDR3 DNA: TGTGCCAGCAGCTTAGATACGACAGGATCCTACGAGCAGTACTTC. As protein: CASSLDTTGSYEQYF.

The J gene is TRBJ2-5, the V gene TRBV5-1; D is ambiguous. The CDR3 has 14 residues. CDR1 is SGHRS, CDR2 YFSETQ, per germline. V was shortened by 0 bases and J by 3 bases, with 9 bases between the two germline ends. The CDR3 here is CASSLGGGEETQYF. The DNA of the CDR3 is TGCGCCAGCAGCTTGGGAGGCGGAGAAGAGACCCAGTACTTC.

In its sample, this clone was seen once. V usage is TRBV30 and J usage is TRBJ2-7, with 7 bases identical to TRBD2. The germline CDR1 and CDR2 sequences are GTSNPN and SVGIG (reference sequence). The J segment lost 3 bases and the V segment lost 3 bases, leaving 5 bases of the junction unmatched. The CDR3 extends over 13 amino acids. The CDR3, as DNA: TGTGCCTGGAGCGTGGGGGGGGGCTACGAGCAGTACTTC. Translating gives CAWSVGGGYEQYF.

The V call is TRBV10-1, the J call TRBJ2-1; D is perhaps TRBD1 or TRBD2 (5 bases each). Germline values: CDR1 WNHNN, CDR2 SYGVQD (reference sequence). This CDR3 is 16 amino acids long. With 0 bases removed from V and 6 bases from J, the gap between germline ends came to 15 bases. CDR3 region: CASSESRGIGANEQFF. The CDR3 nucleotides are TGCGCCAGCAGTGAGTCGAGGGGCATTGGCGCCAATGAGCAGTTCTTC.

The J gene is TRBJ2-2, the V gene TRBV19; D remains unclear. Germline CDR1 reads LNHDA; CDR2 reads SQIVND (reference sequence). CDR3 length equals 16 residues. The V gene lost 3 bases and the J gene lost 3 bases, with 14 bases spanning the gap. The CDR3 region is CASSMSDSGHTGELFF. In DNA form, the CDR3 reads TGTGCCAGTAGTATGTCTGACTCCGGCCACACCGGGGAGCTGTTTTTT.

CDR3 residues: CASSPSREEHTGELFF. In nucleotides, the CDR3 is TGTGCCAGCAGCCCGTCCAGGGAGGAGCACACCGGGGAGCTGTTTTTT. The V gene is TRBV7-9, the J gene TRBJ2-2; tentatively, D is TRBD2 (6 bases). This CDR3 comprises 16 residues. The germline V and J ends were trimmed by 5 bases and 3 bases, with 16 bases remaining between them. Germline loops: CDR1 SEHNR, CDR2 FQNEAQ (reference sequence).

The chain is built from TRBV19 and TRBJ2-3; 8 bases fit TRBD2. The CDR3 extends over 17 amino acids. The V and J ends lost 4 bases and 2 bases, in that order; junction bases with no gene match: 11. The germline gives CDR1 LNHDA, CDR2 SQIVND (reference sequence). The chain's CDR3 is CASSKASGGTSTDTQYF. CDR3 bases: TGTGCCAGTAGTAAAGCCAGCGGGGGAACCTCCACAGATACGCAGTATTTT.

The chain joins TRBV28 to TRBJ1-5, with TRBD1 matching over 11 bases. V was pared by 6 bases and J by 2 bases, with 9 bases of the junction left unmatched. The CDR3 is made up of 17 amino acids. Germline V CDR1 and CDR2: MDHEN, SYDVKM. DNA for the CDR3: TGTGCCAGCAGAGCCCGGGACAGGGGGAGAGGCAATCAGCCCCAGCATTTT. This codes for CASRARDRGRGNQPQHF.

This clone showed up just once. The chain is built from TRBV18 and TRBJ2-3; 15 positions match TRBD2. The CDR3 loop spans 16 amino acids. The V gene end was trimmed by 3 bases and the J gene end by 5 bases; junction bases not matched to a gene: 3. CDR1 is KGHSH, CDR2 LQKENI, per germline. The CDR3 bases are TGTGCCAGCTCACCCGAGGGACTAGCGGGGGGAGATACGCAGTATTTT. Amino acids: CASSPEGLAGGDTQYF.

The chain combines TRBV20-1 with TRBJ1-3; unclear D gene. The V and J ends lost 0 bases and 4 bases respectively, with 1 base between them. The CDR3 totals 11 residues. Per germline, CDR1 DFQATT and CDR2 SNEGSKA (reference sequence). The CDR3 loop reads CSAREGNTIYF. CDR3 DNA: TGCAGTGCTAGAGAGGGAAACACCATATATTTT.

The chain is built from TRBV5-4 and TRBJ2-3; TRBD2 matches 12 bases. CDR1 is SGHNT, CDR2 YYREEE, per germline (reference sequence). J was trimmed by 5 bases and V by 1 base; bases with no gene match: 5. The CDR3 has 16 residues. The CDR3 region is CASSLLAGGLVDTQYF. DNA for the CDR3: TGTGCCAGCAGCTTGCTAGCGGGGGGGCTCGTAGATACGCAGTATTTT.

The chain has TRBV6-6 and TRBJ2-3; 8 positions match TRBD1. J was trimmed by 3 bases and V by 6 bases; bases with no gene match: 5. The germline V gene has CDR1 MNHNY and CDR2 SVGAGI (reference sequence). The CDR3 covers 14 residues. The DNA of the CDR3 is TGTGCCAGCAGCACCGGACAGGGAACAGATACGCAGTATTTT. Translated: CASSTGQGTDTQYF.

The chain couples TRBV7-2 to TRBJ2-1, with D perhaps matching TRBD2 (5 bases). Germline V CDR1 and CDR2: SGHTA, FQGNSA. The CDR3 runs to 14 residues. V lost 4 bases, J lost 8 bases, and 15 bases lay in between. In nucleotides, the CDR3 is TGTGCCAGCAGCTCGTTCCAGGACGGGGATGAGCAGTTCTTC. It codes for CASSSFQDGDEQFF. Full variable domain (missing parts from reference TRBV7-2 and TRBJ2-1): GAGVSQSPSNKVTEKGKDVELRCDPISGHTALYWYRQSLGQGLEFLIYFQGNSAPDKSGLPSDRFSAERTGGSVSTLTIQRTQQEDSAVYLCASSSFQDGDEQFFGPGTRLTVL.

This chain connects TRBV12-3 or TRBV12-4 to TRBJ2-1; D is unclear. The length of the CDR3 is 13 residues. V lost 5 bases to trimming and J lost 0 bases, with 5 bases between them. DNA of the CDR3: TGTGCCAGCAGTCGGACCTCCTACAATGAGCAGTTCTTC. The encoded protein is CASSRTSYNEQFF.

The chain links TRBV19 to TRBJ2-1; D is perhaps TRBD1 (6 bases). This CDR3 comprises 14 residues. Germline assignment: CDR1 LNHDA and CDR2 SQIVND (reference sequence). V gave up 4 bases and J gave up 2 bases, with 9 bases separating them. The CDR3 bases are TGTGCCAGTAGTACCGGGACACCCTACAATGAGCAGTTCTTC. This translates into CASSTGTPYNEQFF.

This sequence joins TRBV6-6 and TRBJ1-2; 9 nucleotides agree with TRBD1. CDR1 is MNHNY, CDR2 SVGAGI, per germline (reference sequence). The CDR3 is made up of 15 amino acids. V was pared by 0 bases and J by 3 bases, with 2 bases of the junction left unmatched. CDR3 nucleotide sequence: TGTGCCAGCAGTTACTCCCGGGACAGGGACTATGGCTACACCTTC. Its protein is CASSYSRDRDYGYTF.

The chain links TRBV7-2 to TRBJ2-1; no reliable D call. The length of the CDR3 is 17 residues. V was shortened by 4 bases and J by 2 bases, with 18 bases between the two germline ends. Per the germline V gene, CDR1 is SGHTA and CDR2 is FQGNSA. Here the CDR3 reads CASSSNSPTVAYNEQFF. In nucleotides, the CDR3 is TGTGCCAGCAGCTCAAATAGTCCGACTGTAGCCTACAATGAGCAGTTCTTC.

The V gene is TRBV5-4, the J gene TRBJ1-2; TRBD1 matches at 7 bases. The germline CDR1 and CDR2 sequences are SGHNT and YYREEE (reference sequence). V was clipped by 1 base and J by 9 bases; unmatched bases: 6. CDR3 length: 13 residues. CDR3 coding DNA: TGTGCCAGCAGCTTGAGGCAGGGGGAGCGCTACACCTTC. Its protein is CASSLRQGERYTF.

The genes are TRBV7-9 and TRBJ2-7, with 9 positions matching TRBD1. With 5 bases clipped from V and 5 bases from J, the junction kept 7 bases outside the gene matches. The germline CDR1 and CDR2 sequences are SEHNR and FQNEAQ (reference sequence). The CDR3 covers 14 residues. CDR3 residues: CASSQTGGYDEQYF. The CDR3 nucleotides read TGTGCCAGCAGCCAAACAGGGGGCTACGACGAGCAGTACTTC.

The V and J genes are TRBV10-1 and TRBJ2-2; a possible D gene is TRBD1 (6 bases). Germline assignment: CDR1 WNHNN and CDR2 SYGVQD (reference sequence). This CDR3 is built from 14 residues. V lost 6 bases to trimming and J lost 4 bases, with 12 bases between them. DNA for the CDR3: TGCGCCAGCAGCCTCACAGGGTTCACCGGGGAGCTGTTTTTT. It codes for CASSLTGFTGELFF.

This chain uses TRBV12-3 or TRBV12-4 with TRBJ2-5; TRBD2 is a possible D gene (6 bases). The CDR3 length is 12 residues. Trimming removed 3 bases at V and 7 bases at J, with 9 bases between. CDR3 DNA: TGTGCCAGCAGTTTGGAGGGCGCGACCCAGTACTTC. Residues: CASSLEGATQYF.

This clone was found once. The genes are TRBV10-3 and TRBJ1-6; 9 bases fit TRBD1. The V gene's germline CDR1 is ENHRY and CDR2 SYGVKD. This CDR3 has 17 residues. V lost 3 bases, J lost 4 bases, and 7 bases stayed unmatched. For the CDR3, the DNA is TGTGCCATCAGTGATACATCCGGGACAGGGTATAATTCACCCCTCCACTTT. This sequence encodes CAISDTSGTGYNSPLHF.

CDR3 loop: CARSHRRLLAGVTNTGELFF. CDR3 bases: TGTGCCAGAAGCCACAGGCGCCTCCTAGCGGGGGTTACGAACACCGGGGAGCTGTTTTTT. This rearrangement joins TRBV5-3 to TRBJ2-2; 10 bases are shared with TRBD2. TRBV5-3 is noted as an ORF with a role that remains uncertain. V was clipped by 4 bases and J by 0 bases; unmatched bases: 15. The CDR3 covers 20 residues.

This chain uses TRBV11-2 with TRBJ2-5; D is unresolved. The CDR3 covers 14 residues. CDR1 is SGHAT, CDR2 FQNNGV, per germline. Trimming removed 1 base at V and 5 bases at J, with 11 bases between. In DNA form, the CDR3 reads TGTGCCAGCAGCTTAGTTGGAACTTGGGAGACCCAGTACTTC. Translated, it gives CASSLVGTWETQYF.

About this clone: The same CDR3 arises from other DNA sequences in this sample as well. This chain uses TRBV7-9 with TRBJ2-5; D unclear. This CDR3 region has 11 residues. V shed 1 base and J shed 5 bases, with 2 bases lying between them. In germline, CDR1 is SEHNR, CDR2 FQNEAQ (reference sequence). The CDR3 reads CASSLVETQYF. The CDR3 nucleotides read TGTGCCAGCAGCTTAGTGGAGACCCAGTACTTC.